The 8 T cell receptor beta chains below come from one sample, sequenced in a study of T cells in Graves' hyperthyroidism and ophthalmopathy. Researchers amplified the TCR beta CDR3 regions from RNA transcripts. A set of HTBI primers served as the primers for a first-round RT-PCR of the TCR CDR3. TCRdb reanalysed the multiplex PCR reads using MiXCR and keeps one entry per CDR3 protein. The repertoire holds over 700,000 distinct CDR3 sequences, with 18% as singletons. Sequencing was carried out using blood. Every receptor here comes from a woman between 50 and 59 years old with Graves' hyperthyroidism that later progressed to Graves' ophthalmopathy.

This chain uses TRBV7-2 with TRBJ1-1; TRBD1 matches at 9 bases. The CDR3 loop spans 15 amino acids. Per germline, CDR1 SGHTA and CDR2 FQGNSA. Germline trimming cut 6 bases from V and 7 bases from J; bases unmatched to any gene: 12. The CDR3 DNA is TGTGCCAGCAGTTATCGGACAGGGGAGCGATTTGAAGCTTTCTTT. Its protein is CASSYRTGERFEAFF.

The sample holds many counts of this clonotype. The chain carries TRBV20-1 and TRBJ1-1, with D perhaps TRBD1 (6 bases). The CDR3 covers 14 residues. The germline V gene encodes CDR1 DFQATT and CDR2 SNEGSKA (reference sequence). Trimming pared 2 bases from V and 7 bases from J, leaving 17 bases between. Here the CDR3 reads CSARRATDSLEAFF. CDR3 bases: TGCAGTGCTAGAAGGGCGACGGACAGCCTTGAAGCTTTCTTT.

This clonotype was seen a handful of times. The chain recombines TRBV7-2 with TRBJ2-3; tentative D call: TRBD2 (6 bases). Trimming left V 3 bases short and J 5 bases short, with 12 bases between. The length of the CDR3 is 14 residues. Per the germline V gene, CDR1 is SGHTA and CDR2 is FQGNSA. The CDR3 nucleotides are TGTGCCAGCAGCTTCCCCGGGACTTTAGATACGCAGTATTTT. It codes for CASSFPGTLDTQYF. Drawing the rest from reference TRBV7-2 and TRBJ2-3, the complete variable domain is GAGVSQSPSNKVTEKGKDVELRCDPISGHTALYWYRQSLGQGLEFLIYFQGNSAPDKSGLPSDRFSAERTGGSVSTLTIQRTQQEDSAVYLCASSFPGTLDTQYFGPGTRLTVL.

This clonotype was observed at least ten times. V gene TRBV11-2 combines with J gene TRBJ2-7; a weak D match, TRBD2 (6 bases). Germline V gene lookup returns CDR1 SGHAT and CDR2 FQNNGV. The CDR3 totals 18 residues. Trimming removed 1 base at V and 2 bases at J, with 21 bases between. CDR3: CASSLVIFAGTEAYEQYF. As DNA, the CDR3 is TGTGCCAGCAGCTTAGTTATCTTTGCGGGGACGGAGGCCTACGAGCAGTACTTC.

The V gene is TRBV15, the J gene TRBJ1-2; D remains unclear. CDR1 LNHNV and CDR2 YYDKDF come from the germline V gene (reference sequence). The CDR3 covers 14 residues. V was cut by 0 bases and J by 3 bases, with 8 bases left in between. In nucleotides, the CDR3 is TGTGCCACCAGCAGAGATTTCGGGGACTATGGCTACACCTTC. Its protein is CATSRDFGDYGYTF.

This clonotype occurred a few times. The chain combines TRBV6-1 with TRBJ1-6; 9 bases are shared with TRBD1. The ends lost 6 bases at V and 1 base at J; junction bases unmatched: 7. This CDR3 spans 17 amino acids. CDR1 MNHNS and CDR2 SASEGT come from the germline V gene. The CDR3 nucleotides read TGTGCCAGCAGCCCTCCGGGACAGGGATCCTATAATTCACCCCTCCACTTT. Protein sequence: CASSPPGQGSYNSPLHF.

This clonotype occurred a few times. This chain connects TRBV5-6 to TRBJ2-2, with D possibly called TRBD1 or TRBD2 (5 bases each). Germline assignment: CDR1 SGHDT and CDR2 YYEEEE. V was trimmed by 2 bases and J by 6 bases, leaving 8 bases between them. This CDR3 comprises 13 residues. CDR3 coding DNA: TGTGCCAGCAGCTTCAGGGAGTCCGGGGAGCTGTTTTTT. Its translation: CASSFRESGELFF.

This clonotype was detected a few times. This chain connects TRBV20-1 to TRBJ2-4; tentatively, D is TRBD1 (6 bases). This CDR3 spans 16 amino acids. Germline CDR1 DFQATT, CDR2 SNEGSKA (reference sequence). V lost 3 bases, J lost 2 bases, and 17 bases lay in between. CDR3 amino acids: CSASPGQTRTKNIQYF. The CDR3 DNA sequence: TGCAGTGCTAGTCCAGGACAGACGCGAACCAAAAACATTCAGTACTTC.